Sequencing of this TCR beta chain was carried out in a study of control samples from healthy donors and cancer patients. Sequencing was performed with immunoSEQ multiplex PCR; in TCRdb, only in-frame clones are kept and a portion is missing. The repertoire has 60,000 to 75,000 clones, approximately 89% of them found once; the top ten carry over 4.5%. V shed 5 bases, J shed 2 bases, and the junction held 3 bases outside the gene matches. The length of the CDR3 is 16 residues. Germline CDR1 reads SGHAT; CDR2 reads FQNNGV. Material: PBMCs. The rearrangement uses TRBV11-2 and TRBJ2-3; 14 nucleotides line up with TRBD2. This clonotype was sampled from a man between 60 and 75 years old with colorectal cancer. CDR3 amino acids: CASSGTSGGHTDTQYF. CDR3 in DNA: TGTGCCAGCAGCGGGACTAGCGGGGGTCACACAGATACGCAGTATTTT.